The 29 T cell receptor beta chains given below trace back to one sample, sequenced in a study of T cells after yellow fever vaccination. TCRdb itself ran the 5' RACE reads through MiXCR, one entry per CDR3 protein. Altogether 500,000 to 650,000 distinct CDR3 sequences are present, more than 9% being singletons, with the ten largest covering 15%. The specimen was PBMCs, collected on the day of the yellow fever booster vaccination. These receptors all come from a man aged 25 to 40 who received the YFV17D yellow fever vaccine.

The sample holds a few counts of this clonotype. The V and J genes are TRBV7-9 and TRBJ1-2; D ambiguous. Trimming cost V 4 bases and J 7 bases, with 10 bases left between them. This CDR3 is built from 12 residues. CDR1 and CDR2 from the germline V gene are SEHNR and FQNEAQ (reference sequence). CDR3 in DNA: TGTGCCAGCAGCTCCCACCTTGGTGGCTACACCTTC. Protein: CASSSHLGGYTF.

This clonotype has a handful of counts. The chain uses TRBV12-3 or TRBV12-4 and TRBJ2-2; 11 nucleotides match TRBD2. With V trimmed by 6 bases and J by 2 bases, 8 bases remained unmatched. The CDR3 covers 17 residues. CDR3: CASRSALAGGNTGELFF. CDR3 coding DNA: TGTGCCAGCAGATCCGCCCTAGCGGGGGGTAACACCGGGGAGCTGTTTTTT.

This clonotype was counted many times. This rearrangement joins TRBV4-3 to TRBJ2-7, with 8 bases lining up with TRBD1. Germline assignment: CDR1 LGHNA and CDR2 YSLEER. The CDR3 extends over 13 amino acids. After removal of 4 bases from V and 3 bases from J, the junction contained 2 bases not matched to a gene. The CDR3 nucleotides are TGCGCCAGCAGCCGGGACAGGTACTACGAGCAGTACTTC. Protein product: CASSRDRYYEQYF.

This clonotype was found once. The V and J genes are TRBV4-3 and TRBJ2-1; tentative D call: TRBD2 (7 bases). This CDR3 is built from 16 residues. V gave up 3 bases and J gave up 4 bases, with 16 bases separating them. The V gene's germline CDR1 is LGHNA and CDR2 YSLEER. DNA of the CDR3: TGCGCCAGCAGCCAGGGAGAGGGGGGGCCGTACAATGAGCAGTTCTTC. It is translated as CASSQGEGGPYNEQFF.

The genes are TRBV29-1 and TRBJ2-5, with D unclear. Germline CDR1 is SQVTM and CDR2 is ANQGSEA. There are 13 residues in the CDR3. Trimming left V 3 bases short and J 1 base short, with 9 bases between. Here the CDR3 reads CSVDLLSQETQYF. The CDR3 DNA is TGCAGCGTTGACTTATTGAGCCAAGAGACCCAGTACTTC.

This clonotype was seen many times. The chain recombines TRBV27 with TRBJ2-1, with D possibly matching TRBD2 (6 bases). V was shortened by 7 bases and J by 6 bases, with 22 bases between the two germline ends. There are 16 residues in the CDR3. CDR1 and CDR2 from the germline V gene are MNHEY and SMNVEV (reference sequence). In DNA form, the CDR3 reads TGTGCCAGCACGTACAACTCCCGCGCGGGGACCAATGAGCAGTTCTTC. Protein: CASTYNSRAGTNEQFF.

This clonotype was recorded a few times. The V and J genes are TRBV7-9 and TRBJ2-5; D unclear. From germline, CDR1 is SEHNR and CDR2 FQNEAQ (reference sequence). The CDR3 is 11 amino acids. V gave up 5 bases and J gave up 9 bases, with 10 bases separating them. The CDR3 DNA is TGTGCCAGCAGCCGAGGTCCCGCCCAGTACTTC. Its translation: CASSRGPAQYF.

CDR3 sequence: CASSSKGSNTGELFF. CDR3 nucleotides: TGTGCCAGCAGCTCGAAGGGATCGAACACCGGGGAGCTGTTTTTT. The chain employs TRBV5-4 and TRBJ2-2; D is undetermined. Germline CDR1 reads SGHNT; CDR2 reads YYREEE (reference sequence). Trimming stripped 3 bases from V and 0 bases from J, with 9 bases between. This CDR3 has 15 amino acids.

The sample holds one count of this clonotype. This chain joins TRBV20-1 and TRBJ2-6; 8 bases fit TRBD1. The ends lost 2 bases at V and 4 bases at J; junction bases unmatched: 7. The CDR3 totals 16 residues. Looked up from germline, CDR1 is DFQATT and CDR2 is SNEGSKA (reference sequence). The DNA for the CDR3 is TGCAGTGCTAGACAAGGACAGGGTTTAGGGGCCAACGTCCTGACTTTC. Residues: CSARQGQGLGANVLTF.

This clonotype has a handful of counts. J is TRBJ1-2 and V is TRBV7-2; D is unresolved. Trimming stripped 3 bases from V and 5 bases from J, with 19 bases between. The CDR3 runs 16 residues. Germline CDR1 and CDR2: SGHTA and FQGNSA. The CDR3 protein is CASSFNTPIFPYGYTF. The CDR3 DNA reads TGTGCCAGCAGCTTCAATACACCTATATTTCCTTATGGCTACACCTTC.

This chain joins TRBV28 and TRBJ1-4, with unresolved D. The CDR3 totals 13 residues. The germline V gene encodes CDR1 MDHEN and CDR2 SYDVKM. The V gene lost 5 bases and the J gene lost 8 bases, with 12 bases spanning the gap. The CDR3 sequence: CASSRRAREKLFF. CDR3 bases: TGTGCCAGCAGTCGTCGCGCCCGGGAAAAACTGTTTTTT. The full variable domain, in which reference TRBV28 and TRBJ1-4 provide the parts outside the CDR3, is DVKVTQSSRYLVKRTGEKVFLECVQDMDHENMFWYRQDPGLGLRLIYFSYDVKMKEKGDIPEGYSVSREKKERFSLILESASTNQTSMYLCASSRRAREKLFFGSGTQLSVL.

The chain links TRBV9 to TRBJ1-1; D is perhaps TRBD1 (5 bases). V was pared by 2 bases and J by 11 bases, with 16 bases between. Germline lookup yields CDR1 SGDLS and CDR2 YYNGEE. This CDR3 spans 13 amino acids. CDR3 nucleotide sequence: TGTGCCAGCAGCGTCGGCAGGGATCGTGGTGCTTTCTTT. Protein sequence: CASSVGRDRGAFF.

The chain has TRBV20-1 and TRBJ2-3; D not certain. V shed 2 bases and J shed 2 bases, with 14 bases lying between them. Germline CDR1 and CDR2: DFQATT and SNEGSKA (reference sequence). CDR3 length: 15 residues. CDR3 nucleotides: TGCAGTGCTAGACCCCTGGTAGGGAACACAGATACGCAGTATTTT. This codes for CSARPLVGNTDTQYF.

CDR3 sequence reads: CSVEAETGDTQYF. The CDR3 nucleotides are TGCAGCGTTGAAGCGGAGACCGGAGATACGCAGTATTTT. This chain connects TRBV29-1 to TRBJ2-3; D not certain. V was shortened by 1 base and J by 5 bases, with 10 bases between the two germline ends. Germline-derived CDR1 and CDR2 are SQVTM and ANQGSEA. This CDR3 is built from 13 residues.

The table lists this clonotype with a few counts. Written as DNA, the CDR3 is TGCGCCAGCAGTCCAAGGACTGAAGCTTTCTTT. Encoded protein: CASSPRTEAFF. The chain combines TRBV10-2 with TRBJ1-1, with D hard to call. The CDR3 loop spans 11 amino acids. Trimming left V 5 bases short and J 5 bases short, with 6 bases between. Germline-derived CDR1 and CDR2 are WSHSY and SAAADI.

This clonotype has only a few counts. The rearrangement uses TRBV20-1 and TRBJ2-3; 13 bases line up with TRBD2. The CDR3 runs to 14 residues. CDR1 and CDR2 (germline): DFQATT, SNEGSKA (reference sequence). V gave up 7 bases and J gave up 2 bases; unmatched junction bases: 3. The CDR3 DNA sequence: TGCAGTGTCGGACTAGCGGGAGCCACAGATACGCAGTATTTT. Its protein is CSVGLAGATDTQYF.

This clonotype occurred a few times. The chain is built from TRBV13 and TRBJ2-1, with a possible D match to TRBD2 (5 bases). The germline V gene encodes CDR1 PRHDT and CDR2 FYEKMQ (reference sequence). The CDR3 spans 16 residues. V was cut by 1 base and J by 8 bases, with 18 bases left in between. The CDR3 region has the DNA TGTGCCAGCAGCTTAGTGGGTGGGAGAGAATGGGATGAGCAGTTCTTC. Its protein product is CASSLVGGREWDEQFF.

This clonotype was observed a few times. This chain links TRBV15 with TRBJ2-5; D gene uncertain. This CDR3 region has 15 residues. CDR1 and CDR2 from the germline V gene are LNHNV and YYDKDF (reference sequence). V was pared by 0 bases and J by 4 bases, with 12 bases between. Written as DNA, the CDR3 is TGTGCCACCAGCAGAGATAGCAACTTCCCAGAGACCCAGTACTTC. This gives the protein CATSRDSNFPETQYF.

The chain uses TRBV11-2 and TRBJ2-7; D is uncertain. CDR3 length equals 14 residues. Trimming stripped 4 bases from V and 2 bases from J, with 12 bases between. Germline CDR1 SGHAT, CDR2 FQNNGV. The CDR3 coding sequence is TGTGCCAGCAGCTCCGGTAATCTCGCCTACGAGCAGTACTTC. Its translation: CASSSGNLAYEQYF.

A few counts support this clonotype. The chain combines TRBV3-1 with TRBJ1-4; D is ambiguous. Germline V gene lookup returns CDR1 LGHDT and CDR2 YNNKEL (reference sequence). With 2 bases removed from V and 10 bases from J, the gap between germline ends came to 11 bases. This CDR3 region has 13 residues. The CDR3 sequence is CASSQSGFGKLFF. The CDR3 region has the DNA TGTGCCAGCAGCCAATCGGGTTTCGGAAAACTGTTTTTT.

The gene calls are TRBV28 and TRBJ2-7; possibly TRBD2 for D (5 bases). This CDR3 region has 15 residues. Germline-derived CDR1 and CDR2 are MDHEN and SYDVKM. Between the trimmed V and J ends, which lost 4 bases and 3 bases, there was a span of 16 bases. Here the CDR3 reads CASSSLRTGVYEQYF. The CDR3, as DNA: TGTGCCAGCAGTTCACTCCGGACTGGGGTCTACGAGCAGTACTTC.

This clonotype was counted a few times. The rearrangement uses TRBV30 and TRBJ2-3; D unresolved. V lost 4 bases and J lost 6, with 8 bases in between. CDR3 length equals 11 residues. Germline V lookup: CDR1 GTSNPN, CDR2 SVGIG (reference sequence). The CDR3 loop is CAWIKVDTQYF. CDR3 DNA: TGTGCCTGGATTAAGGTGGATACGCAGTATTTT.

This clonotype was counted only a few times. The chain employs TRBV7-2 and TRBJ1-5; TRBD1 might be the D (5 bases). Germline values: CDR1 SGHTA, CDR2 FQGNSA. Trimming removed 4 bases at V and 7 bases at J, with 17 bases between. This CDR3 has 15 residues. CDR3: CASSSGGGLQQPQHF. The DNA for the CDR3 is TGTGCCAGCAGCTCCGGGGGGGGGTTGCAACAGCCCCAGCATTTT.

In this sample, this clonotype turned up a few times. The rearrangement uses TRBV10-2 and TRBJ2-7; 10 nucleotides match TRBD1. CDR3 length: 14 residues. Germline-derived CDR1 and CDR2 are WSHSY and SAAADI. Losses at the gene ends were 6 bases for V and 2 bases for J; bases not matched to a gene: 4. The CDR3 sequence: CASRWDRGAYEQYF. DNA of the CDR3: TGCGCCAGCAGGTGGGACAGGGGCGCCTACGAGCAGTACTTC.

This clonotype was counted at least ten times. This sequence joins TRBV3-1 and TRBJ2-1; D uncertain. V lost 3 bases to trimming and J lost 2 bases, with 5 bases between them. The CDR3 is made up of 13 amino acids. The V gene's germline CDR1 is LGHDT and CDR2 YNNKEL (reference sequence). The CDR3 bases are TGTGCCAGCAGCCAGGACCCCTACAATGAGCAGTTCTTC. This sequence encodes CASSQDPYNEQFF.

A few counts support this clonotype. The genes are TRBV7-9 and TRBJ1-6; 8 bases map to TRBD1. J gave up 10 bases and V 0 bases, and 5 bases lay outside the gene matches. This CDR3 region has 15 residues. Germline V lookup: CDR1 SEHNR, CDR2 FQNEAQ (reference sequence). The CDR3 bases are TGTGCCAGCAGCTTAGCGAGTCCAGGGGGCTCACCCCTCCACTTT. Translation gives CASSLASPGGSPLHF.

The genes are TRBV6-4 and TRBJ2-1; D is unresolved. This CDR3 is 13 amino acids long. Germline V gives CDR1 MRHNA, CDR2 SNTAGT. V lost 9 bases and J 2 bases, leaving 11 bases between the germline ends. The CDR3 here is CASSKGPYNEQFF. The CDR3 nucleotides are TGTGCCAGTTCCAAGGGCCCCTACAATGAGCAGTTCTTC.

The rearrangement uses TRBV24-1 and TRBJ2-5; 7 bases are shared with TRBD2. There are 14 residues in the CDR3. Trimming at V came to 9 bases and at J to 4 bases, leaving 10 bases not matched to a gene. Germline V gives CDR1 KGHDR, CDR2 SFDVKD. As DNA, the CDR3 is TGTGCCACCTCCTCCCCGGGGGAGGGAGAGACCCAGTACTTC. Encoded protein: CATSSPGEGETQYF.

There are a few counts of this clonotype. This sequence joins TRBV3-1 and TRBJ2-7; tentatively, D is TRBD1 (6 bases). Deletions cut 4 bases from V and 0 bases from J, with 16 bases between. From germline, CDR1 is LGHDT and CDR2 YNNKEL (reference sequence). This CDR3 has 16 amino acids. The CDR3, as DNA: TGTGCCAGCAGCCCAACCCCGGGACACCACTCCTACGAGCAGTACTTC. Residues: CASSPTPGHHSYEQYF.